This T cell receptor beta chain was sequenced for a study of T cell responses to AZD1222 COVID-19 vaccine. As for the study in general: The study pooled second doses at about 4 or about 12 weeks. General study results and limits: At baseline, seropositivity was found in only six or seven AZD1222 recipients. Sampling captured repertoires only after the peak T cell response. CD4 TCRs linked to vaccination spanned spike, dominating at 160-218 and 743-854.

Germline V gene sequence: CDR1 SQVTM, CDR2 ANQGSEA. The CDR3 runs 15 residues. The V gene end was trimmed by 4 bases and the J gene end by 4 bases; junction bases not matched to a gene: 8. As for this clone: The antigen is not known.

The data were produced by immunoSEQ multiplex PCR, yet TCRdb's version contains in-frame clones alone and is incomplete. The table shows around 79,000 clones, with 70% to 90% occurring only once. The TCR sequence derives from an adult in good health. The starting material was peripheral blood, obtained on day 0 of AZD1222 vaccination. The chain is built from TRBV29-1 and TRBJ2-5; 11 positions agree with TRBD1. CDR3 nucleotides: TGCAGCGTTGGAGGGCCGGGACAGGGGGGAGAGACCCAGTACTTC. Translating gives CSVGGPGQGGETQYF. Using reference TRBV29-1 and TRBJ2-5 for the parts outside the CDR3, the full variable domain is SAVISQKPSRDICQRGTSLTIQCQVDSQVTMMFWYRQQPGQSLTLIATANQGSEATYESGFVIDKFPISRPNLTFSTLTVSNMSPEDSSIYLCSVGGPGQGGETQYFGPGTRLLVL.